This T cell receptor beta chain emerged from a study of T cells in Graves' hyperthyroidism and ophthalmopathy. Clinical symptoms, serum thyroxine, TRAb, thyroid ultrasound and orbital computed tomography established diagnosis. Template material for amplifying TCR beta CDR3 regions consisted of RNA transcripts. The primer set for the first-round RT-PCR of the TCR CDR3 was HTBI. TCRdb re-called the multiplex PCR reads through MiXCR, storing one row per CDR3 protein. The sample includes under 450,000 distinct CDR3 sequences, roughly 14% seen only once; the top ten take about 14%. The CDR3 consists of 16 residues. V trimming: 0 bases; J trimming: 3 bases; junction bases outside the gene matches: 8. Germline assignment: CDR1 MGHRA and CDR2 YSYEKL.

Sequenced input: blood. This clonotype was obtained from a young woman with Graves' hyperthyroidism. The gene calls are TRBV4-1 and TRBJ2-7; 7 nucleotides match TRBD2. The chain's CDR3 is CASSQDGGRLFYEQYF. Here the CDR3 DNA reads TGCGCCAGCAGCCAAGATGGCGGGAGACTTTTCTACGAGCAGTACTTC.